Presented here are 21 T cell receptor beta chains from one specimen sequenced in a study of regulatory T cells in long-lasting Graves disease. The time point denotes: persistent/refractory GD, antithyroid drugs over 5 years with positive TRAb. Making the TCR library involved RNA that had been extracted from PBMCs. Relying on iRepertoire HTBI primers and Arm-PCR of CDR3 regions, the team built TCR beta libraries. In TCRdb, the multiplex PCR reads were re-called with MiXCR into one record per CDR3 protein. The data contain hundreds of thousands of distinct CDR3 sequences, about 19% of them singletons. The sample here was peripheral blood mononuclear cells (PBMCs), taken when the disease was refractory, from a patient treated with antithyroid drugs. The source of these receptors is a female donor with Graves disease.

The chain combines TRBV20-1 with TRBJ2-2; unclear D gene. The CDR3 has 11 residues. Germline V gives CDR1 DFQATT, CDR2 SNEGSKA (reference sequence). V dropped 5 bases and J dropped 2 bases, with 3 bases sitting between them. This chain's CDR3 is CSAFNTGELFF. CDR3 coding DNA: TGCAGTGCTTTTAACACCGGGGAGCTGTTTTTT.

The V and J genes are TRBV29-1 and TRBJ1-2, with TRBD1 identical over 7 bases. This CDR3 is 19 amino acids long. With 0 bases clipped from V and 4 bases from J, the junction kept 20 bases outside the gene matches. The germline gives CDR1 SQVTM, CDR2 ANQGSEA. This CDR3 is CSVEDRPGKGASKGYGYTF. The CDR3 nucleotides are TGCAGCGTTGAAGATCGCCCCGGAAAGGGGGCCTCTAAAGGCTATGGCTACACCTTC. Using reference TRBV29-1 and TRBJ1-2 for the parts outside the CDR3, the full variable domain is SAVISQKPSRDICQRGTSLTIQCQVDSQVTMMFWYRQQPGQSLTLIATANQGSEATYESGFVIDKFPISRPNLTFSTLTVSNMSPEDSSIYLCSVEDRPGKGASKGYGYTFGSGTRLTVV.

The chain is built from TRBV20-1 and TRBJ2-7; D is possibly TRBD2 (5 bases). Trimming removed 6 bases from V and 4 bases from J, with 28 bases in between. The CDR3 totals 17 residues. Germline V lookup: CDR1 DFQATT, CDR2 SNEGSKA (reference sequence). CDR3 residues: CSALAHRGREGPYEQYF. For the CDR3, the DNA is TGCAGTGCCCTAGCCCACCGGGGTAGGGAAGGGCCTTACGAGCAGTACTTC.

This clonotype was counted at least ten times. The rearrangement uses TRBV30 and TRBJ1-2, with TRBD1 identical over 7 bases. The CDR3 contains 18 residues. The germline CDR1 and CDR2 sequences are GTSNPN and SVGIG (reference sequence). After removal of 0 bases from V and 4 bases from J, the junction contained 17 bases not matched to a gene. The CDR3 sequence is CAWSVGWIWDSHFYGYTF. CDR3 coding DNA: TGTGCCTGGAGTGTAGGATGGATCTGGGACAGCCATTTCTATGGCTACACCTTC.

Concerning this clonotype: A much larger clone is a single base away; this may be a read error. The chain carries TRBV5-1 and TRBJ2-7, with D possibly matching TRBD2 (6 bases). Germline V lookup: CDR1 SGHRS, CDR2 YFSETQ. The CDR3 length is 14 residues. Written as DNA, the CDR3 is TGCGCCAGCAGCTTGGGGACTACCTCCTACGAGCAGCACTTC. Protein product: CASSLGTTSYEQHF.

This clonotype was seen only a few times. CDR3 DNA: TGTGCCAGCCGATTAGTCCACTCAGGGACAGGGAGCGGCTACACCTTC. It specifies CASRLVHSGTGSGYTF. J is TRBJ1-2 and V is TRBV6-4, with 9 bases that match TRBD1. Per the germline V gene, CDR1 is MRHNA and CDR2 is SNTAGT. CDR3 size: 16 residues. J lost 8 bases, V lost 8 bases, and 18 bases had no gene match.

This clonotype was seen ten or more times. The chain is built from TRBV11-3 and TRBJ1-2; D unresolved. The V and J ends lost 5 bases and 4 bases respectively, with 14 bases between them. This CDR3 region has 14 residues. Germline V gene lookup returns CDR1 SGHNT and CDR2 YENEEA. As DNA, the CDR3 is TGTGCCAGCAGCCTCATGGGCACTGCCTATGGCTACACCTTC. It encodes CASSLMGTAYGYTF.

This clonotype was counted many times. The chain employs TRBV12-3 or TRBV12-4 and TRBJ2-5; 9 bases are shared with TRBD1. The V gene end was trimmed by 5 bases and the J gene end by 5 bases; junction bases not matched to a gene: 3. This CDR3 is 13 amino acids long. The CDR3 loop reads CASSNRGQETQYF. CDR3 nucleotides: TGTGCCAGCAGTAACAGGGGGCAGGAGACCCAGTACTTC.

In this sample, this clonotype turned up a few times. This CDR3 reads CSARGQPSTYGYTF. In DNA form, the CDR3 reads TGCAGTGCTAGAGGGCAGCCTTCGACCTATGGCTACACCTTC. V gene TRBV20-1 combines with J gene TRBJ1-2; no clear D gene. CDR3 size: 14 residues. Per the germline V gene, CDR1 is DFQATT and CDR2 is SNEGSKA (reference sequence). Deletions cut 1 base from V and 4 bases from J, with 13 bases between.

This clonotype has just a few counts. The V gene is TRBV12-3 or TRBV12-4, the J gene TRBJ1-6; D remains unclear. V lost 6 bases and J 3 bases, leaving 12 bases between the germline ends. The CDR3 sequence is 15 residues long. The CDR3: CASSPFASYNSPLHF. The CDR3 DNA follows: TGTGCCAGCAGCCCCTTCGCGAGCTATAATTCACCCCTCCACTTT.

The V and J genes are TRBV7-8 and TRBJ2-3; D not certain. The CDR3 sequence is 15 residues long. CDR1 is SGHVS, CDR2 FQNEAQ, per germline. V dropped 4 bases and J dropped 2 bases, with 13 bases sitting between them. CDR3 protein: CASSSGRALTDTQYF. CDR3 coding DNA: TGTGCCAGCAGCTCGGGCCGCGCGCTCACAGATACGCAGTATTTT.

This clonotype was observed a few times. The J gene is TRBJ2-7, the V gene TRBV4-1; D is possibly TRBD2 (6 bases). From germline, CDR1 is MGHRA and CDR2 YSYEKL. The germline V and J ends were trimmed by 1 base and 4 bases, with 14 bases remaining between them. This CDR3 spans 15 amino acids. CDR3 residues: CASSQGGLSFYEQYF. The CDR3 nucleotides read TGCGCCAGCAGCCAAGGGGGACTGTCCTTTTACGAGCAGTACTTC.

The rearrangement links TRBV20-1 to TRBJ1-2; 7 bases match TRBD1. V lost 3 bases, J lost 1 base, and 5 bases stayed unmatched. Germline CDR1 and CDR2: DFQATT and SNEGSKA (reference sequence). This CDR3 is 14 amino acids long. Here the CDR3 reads CSARGQRNNYGYTF. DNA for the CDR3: TGCAGTGCTAGGGGACAGCGTAATAACTATGGCTACACCTTC.

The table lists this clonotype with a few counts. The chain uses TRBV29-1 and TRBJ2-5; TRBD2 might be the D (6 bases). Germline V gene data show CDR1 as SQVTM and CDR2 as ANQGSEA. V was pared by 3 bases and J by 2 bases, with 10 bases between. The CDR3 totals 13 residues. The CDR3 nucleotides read TGCAGCGTTGACTTGGGGGGTCAAGAGACCCAGTACTTC. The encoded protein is CSVDLGGQETQYF.

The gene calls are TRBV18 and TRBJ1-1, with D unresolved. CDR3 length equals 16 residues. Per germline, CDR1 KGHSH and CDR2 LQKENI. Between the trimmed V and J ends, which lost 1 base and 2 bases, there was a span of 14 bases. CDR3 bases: TGTGCCAGCTCACCACACTTGCACGGGCTTAACACTGAAGCTTTCTTT. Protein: CASSPHLHGLNTEAFF.

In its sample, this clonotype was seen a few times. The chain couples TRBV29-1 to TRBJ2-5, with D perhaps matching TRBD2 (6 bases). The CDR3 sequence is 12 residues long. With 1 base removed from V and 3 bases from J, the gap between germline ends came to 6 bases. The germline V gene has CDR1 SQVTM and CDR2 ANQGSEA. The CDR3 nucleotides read TGCAGCGTTGAAGCGGGGGAAGAGACCCAGTACTTC. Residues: CSVEAGEETQYF.

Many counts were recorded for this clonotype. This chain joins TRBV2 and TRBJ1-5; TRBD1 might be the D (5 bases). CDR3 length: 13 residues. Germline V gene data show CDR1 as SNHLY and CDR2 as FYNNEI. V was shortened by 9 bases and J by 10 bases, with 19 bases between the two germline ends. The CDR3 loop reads CASKPDTVHPQHF. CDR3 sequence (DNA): TGTGCCAGTAAGCCGGACACGGTCCACCCCCAGCATTTT.

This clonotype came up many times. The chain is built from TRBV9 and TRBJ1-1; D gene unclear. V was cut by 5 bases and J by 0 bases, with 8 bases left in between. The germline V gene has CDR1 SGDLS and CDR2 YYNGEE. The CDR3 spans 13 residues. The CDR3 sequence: CASSPALNTEAFF. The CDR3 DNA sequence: TGTGCCAGCAGTCCGGCCTTGAACACTGAAGCTTTCTTT.

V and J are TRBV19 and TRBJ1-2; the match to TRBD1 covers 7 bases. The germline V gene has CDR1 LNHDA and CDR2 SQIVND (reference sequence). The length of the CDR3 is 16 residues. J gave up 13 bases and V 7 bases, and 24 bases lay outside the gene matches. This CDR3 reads CASTEIPEGQSIRFTF. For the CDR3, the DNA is TGTGCCAGTACCGAAATACCCGAGGGACAGTCGATTCGATTCACCTTC.

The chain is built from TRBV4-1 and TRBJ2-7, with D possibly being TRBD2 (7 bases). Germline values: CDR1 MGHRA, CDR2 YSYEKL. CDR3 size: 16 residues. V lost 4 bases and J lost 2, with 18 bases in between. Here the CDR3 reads CASSRGGPQAPYEQYF. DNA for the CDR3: TGCGCCAGCAGCCGGGGGGGGCCCCAAGCCCCCTACGAGCAGTACTTC.

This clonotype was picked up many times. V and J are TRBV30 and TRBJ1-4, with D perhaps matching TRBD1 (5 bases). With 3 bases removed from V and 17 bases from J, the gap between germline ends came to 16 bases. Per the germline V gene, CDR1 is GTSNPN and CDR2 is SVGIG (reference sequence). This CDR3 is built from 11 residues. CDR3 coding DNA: TGTGCCTGGAGCTCGGGACGACGGCGATTTTTT. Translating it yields CAWSSGRRRFF.